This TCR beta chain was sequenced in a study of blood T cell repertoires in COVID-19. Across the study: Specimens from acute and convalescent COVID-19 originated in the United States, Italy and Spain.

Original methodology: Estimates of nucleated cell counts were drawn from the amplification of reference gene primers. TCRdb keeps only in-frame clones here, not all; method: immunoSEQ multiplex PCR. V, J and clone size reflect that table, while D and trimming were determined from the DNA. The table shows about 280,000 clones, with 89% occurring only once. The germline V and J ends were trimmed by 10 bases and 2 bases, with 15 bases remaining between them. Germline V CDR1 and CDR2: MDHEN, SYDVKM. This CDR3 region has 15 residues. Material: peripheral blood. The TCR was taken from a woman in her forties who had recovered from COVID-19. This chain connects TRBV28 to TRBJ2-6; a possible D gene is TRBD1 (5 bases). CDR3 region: CATNLQGAGANVLTF. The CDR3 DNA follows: TGTGCCACCAACCTTCAGGGTGCTGGGGCCAACGTCCTGACTTTC.